The clone carrying this TCR beta chain was counted many times. HTBI primers from iRepertoire and Arm-PCR of CDR3 regions yielded the TCR beta libraries. A single record per CDR3 protein comes from TCRdb applying MiXCR to the multiplex PCR reads. Seen here are 450,000 to 600,000 distinct CDR3 sequences, around an eighth observed once, and the top ten hold about 9.1%. The data were taken from a study of regulatory T cells in long-lasting Graves disease. Overall study: Patients newly diagnosed with Graves' had been on antithyroid drugs for under 3 months.

Trimming took off 8 bases at V and 4 bases at J, with 17 bases between the two ends. This CDR3 is built from 14 residues. CDR1 MNHEY and CDR2 SMNVEV come from the germline V gene (reference sequence). Time point defined: newly diagnosed GD, antithyroid drugs for less than 3 months. The TCR library was made from RNA extracted from PBMCs. The same specimen was also included in a second study, on T cells in Graves' hyperthyroidism and ophthalmopathy. In that study: With a median lead of about 6.9 months before onset, the model predicted ophthalmopathy.

The chain links TRBV27 to TRBJ2-5; possibly TRBD1 for D (6 bases). This specimen consisted of peripheral blood mononuclear cells (PBMCs), obtained at new diagnosis, from a patient treated with antithyroid drugs. This clonotype originated in a young man with Graves disease. This CDR3 reads CASRTGPLGETQYF. CDR3 DNA: TGTGCCAGCCGAACAGGGCCATTAGGAGAGACCCAGTACTTC.